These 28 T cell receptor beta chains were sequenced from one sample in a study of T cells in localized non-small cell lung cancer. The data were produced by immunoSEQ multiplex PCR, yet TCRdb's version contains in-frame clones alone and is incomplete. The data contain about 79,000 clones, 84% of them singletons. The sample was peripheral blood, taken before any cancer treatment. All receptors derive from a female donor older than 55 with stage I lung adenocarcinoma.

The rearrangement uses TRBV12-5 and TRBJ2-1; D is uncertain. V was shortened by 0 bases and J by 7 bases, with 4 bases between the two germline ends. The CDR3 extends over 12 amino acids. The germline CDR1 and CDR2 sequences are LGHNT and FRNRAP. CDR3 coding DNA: TGTGCTAGTGGTTTGGTACGGAATGAGCAGTTCTTC. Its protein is CASGLVRNEQFF.

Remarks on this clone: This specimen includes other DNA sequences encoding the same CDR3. CDR3 bases: TGCGCCAGCAGCTTAGGCCCCCAAGAGACCCAGTACTTC. It encodes CASSLGPQETQYF. V and J are TRBV5-1 and TRBJ2-5, with no clear D. V lost 2 bases to trimming and J lost 1 base, with 6 bases between them. CDR1 SGHRS and CDR2 YFSETQ come from the germline V gene. The CDR3 runs to 13 residues.

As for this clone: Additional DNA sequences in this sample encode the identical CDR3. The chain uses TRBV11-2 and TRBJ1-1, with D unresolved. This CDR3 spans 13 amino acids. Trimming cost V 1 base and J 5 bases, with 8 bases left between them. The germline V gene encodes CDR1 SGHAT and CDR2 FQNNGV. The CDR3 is CASSLGVGTEAFF. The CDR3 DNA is TGTGCCAGCAGCTTAGGGGTGGGTACTGAAGCTTTCTTT.

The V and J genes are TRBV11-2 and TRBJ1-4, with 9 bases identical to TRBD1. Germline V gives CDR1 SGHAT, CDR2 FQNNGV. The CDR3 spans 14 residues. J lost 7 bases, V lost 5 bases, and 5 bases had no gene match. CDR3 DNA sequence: TGTGCCAGCAGCAACCGGGACAGGGTTGAAAAACTGTTTTTT. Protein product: CASSNRDRVEKLFF.

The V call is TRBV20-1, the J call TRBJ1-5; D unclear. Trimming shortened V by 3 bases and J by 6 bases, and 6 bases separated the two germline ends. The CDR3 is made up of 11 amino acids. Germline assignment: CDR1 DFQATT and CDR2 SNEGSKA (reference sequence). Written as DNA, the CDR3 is TGCAGTGCTAGGGTGTTTCAGCCCCAGCATTTT. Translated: CSARVFQPQHF.

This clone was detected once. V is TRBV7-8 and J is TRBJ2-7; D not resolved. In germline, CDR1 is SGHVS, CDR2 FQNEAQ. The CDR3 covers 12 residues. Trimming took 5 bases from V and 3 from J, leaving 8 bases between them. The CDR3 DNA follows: TGTGCCAGCAGCACAAGTGACTACGAGCAGTACTTC. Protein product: CASSTSDYEQYF.

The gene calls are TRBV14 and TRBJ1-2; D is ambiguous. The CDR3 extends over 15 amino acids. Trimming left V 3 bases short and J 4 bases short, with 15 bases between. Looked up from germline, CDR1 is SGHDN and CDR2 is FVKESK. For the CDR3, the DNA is TGTGCCAGCAGCCACTCCCCGGCGACGATCTATGGCTACACCTTC. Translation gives CASSHSPATIYGYTF.

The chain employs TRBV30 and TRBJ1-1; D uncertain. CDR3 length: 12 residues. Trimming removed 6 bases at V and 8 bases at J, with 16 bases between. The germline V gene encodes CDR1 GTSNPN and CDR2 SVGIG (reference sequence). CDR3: CACPSGTSEAFF. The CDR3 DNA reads TGTGCCTGTCCCTCGGGTACCTCCGAAGCTTTCTTT. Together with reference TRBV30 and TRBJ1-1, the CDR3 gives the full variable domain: SQTIHQWPATLVQPVGSPLSLECTVEGTSNPNLYWYRQAAGRGLQLLFYSVGIGQISSEVPQNLSASRPQDRQFILSSKKLLLSDSGFYLCACPSGTSEAFFGQGTRLTVV.

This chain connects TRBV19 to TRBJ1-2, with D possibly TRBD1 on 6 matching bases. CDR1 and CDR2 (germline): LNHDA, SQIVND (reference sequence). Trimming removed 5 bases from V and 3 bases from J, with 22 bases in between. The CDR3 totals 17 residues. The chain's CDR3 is CASSSTYTGILDYGYTF. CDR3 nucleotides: TGTGCCAGTAGTTCGACCTATACAGGGATACTGGACTATGGCTACACCTTC.

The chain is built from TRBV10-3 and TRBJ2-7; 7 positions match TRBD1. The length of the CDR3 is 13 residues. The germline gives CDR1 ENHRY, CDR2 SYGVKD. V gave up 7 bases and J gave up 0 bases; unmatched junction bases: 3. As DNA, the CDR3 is TGTGCCATCAAAGGGACAGACTCCTACGAGCAGTACTTC. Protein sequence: CAIKGTDSYEQYF.

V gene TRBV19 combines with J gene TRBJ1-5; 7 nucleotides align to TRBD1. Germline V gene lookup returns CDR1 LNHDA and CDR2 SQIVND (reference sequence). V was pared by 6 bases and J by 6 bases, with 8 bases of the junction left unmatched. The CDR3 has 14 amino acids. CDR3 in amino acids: CASRGTAVGQPQHF. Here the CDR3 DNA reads TGTGCCAGTAGAGGGACAGCGGTGGGTCAGCCCCAGCATTTT.

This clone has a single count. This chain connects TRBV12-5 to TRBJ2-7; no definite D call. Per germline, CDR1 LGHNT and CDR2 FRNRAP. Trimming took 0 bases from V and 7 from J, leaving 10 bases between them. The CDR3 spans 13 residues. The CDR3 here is CASGLVSSVEQYF. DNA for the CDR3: TGTGCTAGTGGTTTGGTATCCAGCGTTGAGCAGTACTTC. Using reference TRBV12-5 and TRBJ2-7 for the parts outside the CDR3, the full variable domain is DARVTQTPRHKVTEMGQEVTMRCQPILGHNTVFWYRQTMMQGLELLAYFRNRAPLDDSGMPKDRFSAEMPDATLATLKIQPSEPRDSAVYFCASGLVSSVEQYFGPGTRLTVT.

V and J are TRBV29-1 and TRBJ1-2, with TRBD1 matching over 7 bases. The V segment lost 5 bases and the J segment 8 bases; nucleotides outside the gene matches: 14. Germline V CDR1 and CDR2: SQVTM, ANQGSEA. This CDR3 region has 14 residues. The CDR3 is CSVLNDRELRGYTF. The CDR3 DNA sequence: TGCAGCGTTTTAAACGACAGGGAGCTCCGGGGCTACACCTTC.

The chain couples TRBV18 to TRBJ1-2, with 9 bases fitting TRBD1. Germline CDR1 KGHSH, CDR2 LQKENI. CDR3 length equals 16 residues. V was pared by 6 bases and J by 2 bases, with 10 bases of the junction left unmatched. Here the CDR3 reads CASSRDRDAGNYGYTF. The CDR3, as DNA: TGTGCCAGCTCTCGGGACAGGGACGCGGGCAACTATGGCTACACCTTC.

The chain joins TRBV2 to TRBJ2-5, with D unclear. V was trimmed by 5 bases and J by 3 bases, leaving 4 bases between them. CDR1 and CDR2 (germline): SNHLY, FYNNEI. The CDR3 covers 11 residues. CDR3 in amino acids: CASSLKETQYF. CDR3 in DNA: TGTGCCAGCAGTCTTAAAGAGACCCAGTACTTC.

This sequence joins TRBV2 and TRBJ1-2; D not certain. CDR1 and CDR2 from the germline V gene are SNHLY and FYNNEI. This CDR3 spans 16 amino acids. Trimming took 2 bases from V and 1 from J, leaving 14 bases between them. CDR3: CASSEMPAGFNYGYTF. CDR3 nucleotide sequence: TGTGCCAGCAGTGAAATGCCGGCAGGCTTTAACTATGGCTACACCTTC.

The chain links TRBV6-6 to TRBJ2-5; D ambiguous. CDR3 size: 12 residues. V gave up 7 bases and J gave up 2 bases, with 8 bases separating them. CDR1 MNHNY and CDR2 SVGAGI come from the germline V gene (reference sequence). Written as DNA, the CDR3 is TGTGCCAGCAAGCCTGCTCAAGAGACCCAGTACTTC. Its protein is CASKPAQETQYF.

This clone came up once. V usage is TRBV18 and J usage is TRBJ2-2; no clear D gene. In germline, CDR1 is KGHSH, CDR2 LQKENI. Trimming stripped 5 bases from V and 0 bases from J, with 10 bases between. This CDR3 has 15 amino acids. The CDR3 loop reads CASSFGFANTGELFF. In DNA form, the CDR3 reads TGTGCCAGCTCATTCGGGTTCGCGAACACCGGGGAGCTGTTTTTT.

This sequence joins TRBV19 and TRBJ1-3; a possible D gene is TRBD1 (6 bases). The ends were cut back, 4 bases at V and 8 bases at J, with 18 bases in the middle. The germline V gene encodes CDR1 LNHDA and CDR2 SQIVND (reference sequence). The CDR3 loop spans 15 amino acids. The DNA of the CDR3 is TGTGCCAGTAGTACTACAGGGACTCGGAGCGACACCATATATTTT. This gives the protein CASSTTGTRSDTIYF.

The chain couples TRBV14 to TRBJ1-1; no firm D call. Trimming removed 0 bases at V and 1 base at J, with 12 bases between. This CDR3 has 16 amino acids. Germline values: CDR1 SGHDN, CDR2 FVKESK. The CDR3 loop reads CASSQDLGEGNTEAFF. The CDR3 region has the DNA TGTGCCAGCAGCCAAGATCTCGGGGAGGGGAACACTGAAGCTTTCTTT.

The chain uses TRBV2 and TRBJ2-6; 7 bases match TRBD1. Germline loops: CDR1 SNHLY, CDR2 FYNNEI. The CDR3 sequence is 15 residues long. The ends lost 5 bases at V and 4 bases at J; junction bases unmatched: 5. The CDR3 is CASSPDRVGANVLTF. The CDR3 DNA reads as TGTGCCAGCAGTCCAGACAGGGTAGGGGCCAACGTCCTGACTTTC.

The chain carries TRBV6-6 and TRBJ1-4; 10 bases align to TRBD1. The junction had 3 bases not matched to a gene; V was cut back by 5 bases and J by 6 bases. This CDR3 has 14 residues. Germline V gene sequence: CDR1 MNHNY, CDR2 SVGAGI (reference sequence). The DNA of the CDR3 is TGTGCCAGCAGTACCGGACAGGGGGATGAAAAACTGTTTTTT. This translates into CASSTGQGDEKLFF.

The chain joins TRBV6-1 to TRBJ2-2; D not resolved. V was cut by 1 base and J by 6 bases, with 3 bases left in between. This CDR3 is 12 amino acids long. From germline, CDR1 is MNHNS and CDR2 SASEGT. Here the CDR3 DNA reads TGTGCCAGCAGTGAAGTGGCCGGGGAGCTGTTTTTT. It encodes CASSEVAGELFF.

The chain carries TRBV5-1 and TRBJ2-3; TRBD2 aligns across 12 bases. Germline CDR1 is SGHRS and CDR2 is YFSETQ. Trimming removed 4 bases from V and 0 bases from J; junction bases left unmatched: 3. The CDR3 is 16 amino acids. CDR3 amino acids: CASSLTSGGSTDTQYF. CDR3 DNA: TGCGCCAGCAGCCTTACTAGCGGGGGGAGCACAGATACGCAGTATTTT.

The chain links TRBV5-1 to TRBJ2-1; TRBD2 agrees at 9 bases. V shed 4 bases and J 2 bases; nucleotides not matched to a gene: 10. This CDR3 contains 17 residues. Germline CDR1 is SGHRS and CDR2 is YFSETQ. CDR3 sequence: CASSNSKTSGAYNEQFF. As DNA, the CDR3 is TGCGCCAGCAGCAACAGCAAGACTAGCGGCGCCTACAATGAGCAGTTCTTC. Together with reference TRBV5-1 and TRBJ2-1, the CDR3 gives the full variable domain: KAGVTQTPRYLIKTRGQQVTLSCSPISGHRSVSWYQQTPGQGLQFLFEYFSETQRNKGNFPGRFSGRQFSNSRSEMNVSTLELGDSALYLCASSNSKTSGAYNEQFFGPGTRLTVL.

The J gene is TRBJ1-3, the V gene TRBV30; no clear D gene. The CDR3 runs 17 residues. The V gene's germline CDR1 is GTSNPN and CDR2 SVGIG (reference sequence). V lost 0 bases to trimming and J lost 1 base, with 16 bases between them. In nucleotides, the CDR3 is TGTGCCTGGAGTGTGGCAGGCCCTTTCAATTCTGGAAACACCATATATTTT. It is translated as CAWSVAGPFNSGNTIYF. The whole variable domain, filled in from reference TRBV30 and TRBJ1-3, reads SQTIHQWPATLVQPVGSPLSLECTVEGTSNPNLYWYRQAAGRGLQLLFYSVGIGQISSEVPQNLSASRPQDRQFILSSKKLLLSDSGFYLCAWSVAGPFNSGNTIYFGEGSWLTVV.

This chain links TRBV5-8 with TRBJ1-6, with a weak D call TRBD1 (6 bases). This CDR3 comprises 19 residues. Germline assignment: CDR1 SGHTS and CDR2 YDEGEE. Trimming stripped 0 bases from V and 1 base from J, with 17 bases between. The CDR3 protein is CASSLEQGYGRSYNSPLHF. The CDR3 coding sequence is TGTGCCAGCAGCTTGGAACAGGGTTATGGCAGGTCCTATAATTCACCCCTCCACTTT.

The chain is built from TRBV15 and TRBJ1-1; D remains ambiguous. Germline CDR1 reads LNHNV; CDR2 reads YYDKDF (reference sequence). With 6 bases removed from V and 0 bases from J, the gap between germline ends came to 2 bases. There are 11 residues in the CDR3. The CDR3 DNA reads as TGTGCCACCAGGCTGAACACTGAAGCTTTCTTT. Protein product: CATRLNTEAFF.